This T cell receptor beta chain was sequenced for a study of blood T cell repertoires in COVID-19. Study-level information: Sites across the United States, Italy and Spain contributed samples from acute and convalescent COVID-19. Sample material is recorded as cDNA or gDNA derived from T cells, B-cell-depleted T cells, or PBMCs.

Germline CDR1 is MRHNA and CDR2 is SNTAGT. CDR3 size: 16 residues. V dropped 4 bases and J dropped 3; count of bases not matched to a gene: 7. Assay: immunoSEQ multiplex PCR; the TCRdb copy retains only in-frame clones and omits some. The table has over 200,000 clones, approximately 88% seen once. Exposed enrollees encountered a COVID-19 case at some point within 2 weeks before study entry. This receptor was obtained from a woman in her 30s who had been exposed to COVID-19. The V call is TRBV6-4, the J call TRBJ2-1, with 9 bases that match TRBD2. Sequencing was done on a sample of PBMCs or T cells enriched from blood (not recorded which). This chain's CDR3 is CASSVSGTSHYNEQFF. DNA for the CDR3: TGTGCCAGCAGTGTCTCCGGGACTAGCCACTACAATGAGCAGTTCTTC.